Presented here are 32 T cell receptor beta chains from one specimen sequenced in a study of Ad26.COV2.S vaccination and SARS-CoV-2 variants. Clones were read by immunoSEQ multiplex PCR, and TCRdb kept only the in-frame ones, dropping some. This sample has about 680,000 clones, with around 90% found just once. The treatment: roughly 18 received Ad26.COV2.S at low or high dose, single or two shots; about 5 received placebo; per-sample allocation not given. The study sampled participants on day 63 after the first vaccine or placebo injection. Sequenced here: peripheral blood, sampled in a trial of Ad26.COV2.S vaccine versus placebo. Source of these receptors: a person aged 18-65 years who received the Ad26.COV2.S COVID-19 vaccine or a placebo.

DNA of the CDR3: TGTGCCATGGTGAGGGGCTACGAGCAGTACTTC. Protein: CAMVRGYEQYF. The rearrangement links TRBV10-3 to TRBJ2-7; D may match TRBD1 or TRBD2 (5 bases each). The V gene lost 9 bases and the J gene lost 3 bases, with 9 bases spanning the gap. The CDR3 spans 11 residues. Germline V gene lookup returns CDR1 ENHRY and CDR2 SYGVKD.

The V gene is TRBV18, the J gene TRBJ2-2; D might be TRBD1 (6 bases). The germline gives CDR1 KGHSH, CDR2 LQKENI. V lost 5 bases to trimming and J lost 5 bases, with 15 bases between them. This CDR3 comprises 15 residues. DNA of the CDR3: TGTGCCAGCTCATCGTGGGACACGGAAACCGGGGAGCTGTTTTTT. Protein: CASSSWDTETGELFF.

In its sample, this clone was seen a few times. The chain uses TRBV7-3 and TRBJ2-2; D is perhaps TRBD1 or TRBD2 (6 bases each). Trimming cost V 1 base and J 6 bases, with 12 bases left between them. Germline V CDR1 and CDR2: SGHTA, FQGTGA. The CDR3 spans 15 residues. The CDR3 region is CASSLIGGLPGELFF. The CDR3 DNA reads as TGTGCCAGCAGCTTAATCGGGGGCCTCCCCGGGGAGCTGTTTTTT.

The chain combines TRBV3-1 (or the pseudogene TRBV3-2) with TRBJ1-2; D is ambiguous. Trimming pared 1 base from V and 2 bases from J, leaving 8 bases between. The CDR3 is 14 amino acids. The germline CDR1 and CDR2 sequences are LGHDT and YNNKEL (reference sequence). The DNA for the CDR3 is TGTGCCAGCAGCCAAGGGGAAGAGAACTATGGCTACACCTTC. Protein sequence: CASSQGEENYGYTF.

V and J are TRBV29-1 and TRBJ2-2; weak D call: TRBD1 (6 bases). The germline V gene has CDR1 SQVTM and CDR2 ANQGSEA. CDR3 length equals 14 residues. With 3 bases removed from V and 4 bases from J, the gap between germline ends came to 12 bases. CDR3 region: CSVEQGRGTGELFF. Written as DNA, the CDR3 is TGCAGCGTTGAGCAGGGGCGAGGCACCGGGGAGCTGTTTTTT.

The chain has TRBV5-1 and TRBJ2-1; TRBD2 agrees at 10 bases. V shed 4 bases and J 4 bases; nucleotides not matched to a gene: 14. Germline CDR1 is SGHRS and CDR2 is YFSETQ. The CDR3 covers 18 residues. Written as DNA, the CDR3 is TGCGCCAGCAGCCCACAGGGTACGGCTAGCGGGAGTTACAATGAGCAGTTCTTC. It yields the protein CASSPQGTASGSYNEQFF.

This chain links TRBV5-1 with TRBJ2-3; D not certain. The CDR3 runs 13 residues. Germline V gives CDR1 SGHRS, CDR2 YFSETQ. Trimming shortened V by 4 bases and J by 0 bases, and 6 bases separated the two germline ends. The CDR3 region is CASSALSTDTQYF. CDR3 nucleotide sequence: TGCGCCAGCAGCGCCCTCAGCACAGATACGCAGTATTTT. Full variable domain (rest looked up from reference TRBV5-1 and TRBJ2-3): KAGVTQTPRYLIKTRGQQVTLSCSPISGHRSVSWYQQTPGQGLQFLFEYFSETQRNKGNFPGRFSGRQFSNSRSEMNVSTLELGDSALYLCASSALSTDTQYFGPGTRLTVL.

The chain is built from TRBV13 and TRBJ2-3; D ambiguous. Germline lookup yields CDR1 PRHDT and CDR2 FYEKMQ (reference sequence). Between the trimmed V and J ends, which lost 2 bases and 4 bases, there was a span of 7 bases. The CDR3 loop spans 13 amino acids. For the CDR3, the DNA is TGTGCCAGCAGCTTATCCCGACCAGATACGCAGTATTTT. This gives the protein CASSLSRPDTQYF.

The gene calls are TRBV6-5 and TRBJ2-2; possibly TRBD1 or TRBD2 for D (5 bases each). Per the germline V gene, CDR1 is MNHEY and CDR2 is SVGAGI. V lost 2 bases, J lost 6 bases, and 13 bases lay in between. The CDR3 extends over 15 amino acids. The CDR3 reads CASSYRSGGPGELFF. The CDR3 DNA is TGTGCCAGCAGTTACCGGAGTGGGGGACCCGGGGAGCTGTTTTTT.

This chain uses TRBV9 with TRBJ1-6, with D unclear. Trimming removed 7 bases from V and 9 bases from J, with 11 bases in between. The CDR3 loop spans 12 amino acids. CDR1 and CDR2 (germline): SGDLS, YYNGEE. The CDR3 reads CASARSSSPLHF. The DNA of the CDR3 is TGTGCCAGCGCACGATCTAGTTCACCCCTCCACTTT.

This chain links TRBV3-1 (or the pseudogene TRBV3-2) with TRBJ2-7; 8 bases fit TRBD1. Germline CDR1 reads LGHDT; CDR2 reads YNNKEL (reference sequence). V was clipped by 4 bases and J by 6 bases; unmatched bases: 5. CDR3 length: 13 residues. CDR3: CASSPGQGAEQYF. The CDR3 DNA sequence: TGTGCCAGCAGCCCCGGACAGGGCGCCGAGCAGTACTTC.

To note about this clone: This sample includes further DNA sequences coding for the same CDR3. The chain uses TRBV30 and TRBJ1-1, with TRBD1 as a possible D gene (6 bases). Germline V gene sequence: CDR1 GTSNPN, CDR2 SVGIG (reference sequence). V lost 2 bases, J lost 3 bases, and 10 bases lay in between. This CDR3 region has 13 residues. The CDR3 region has the DNA TGTGCCTGGAGTCCCGCAGGGGACACTGAAGCTTTCTTT. This codes for CAWSPAGDTEAFF.

This chain uses TRBV27 with TRBJ1-2; no clear D. Germline V gene sequence: CDR1 MNHEY, CDR2 SMNVEV (reference sequence). Trimming took 5 bases from V and 4 from J, leaving 11 bases between them. The CDR3 has 13 amino acids. CDR3 in amino acids: CASSQSGPYGYTF. The CDR3 DNA sequence: TGTGCCAGCAGTCAATCTGGGCCCTATGGCTACACCTTC.

This chain links TRBV11-2 with TRBJ2-1, with 9 nucleotides matching TRBD1. The CDR3 loop spans 16 amino acids. The junction had 11 bases not matched to a gene; V was cut back by 0 bases and J by 11 bases. From germline, CDR1 is SGHAT and CDR2 FQNNGV. The CDR3 loop is CASSLDGTGFQGKQFF. In DNA, the CDR3 is TGTGCCAGCAGCTTAGATGGGACAGGGTTTCAGGGGAAGCAGTTCTTC.

This clone was counted a single time. The genes are TRBV30 and TRBJ2-7; 9 positions match TRBD2. This CDR3 is 15 amino acids long. V trimming: 4 bases; J trimming: 5 bases; junction bases outside the gene matches: 12. Germline assignment: CDR1 GTSNPN and CDR2 SVGIG (reference sequence). The chain's CDR3 is CAWTRLRGGLDEQYF. The CDR3 region has the DNA TGTGCCTGGACCCGCTTGCGGGGGGGCTTAGACGAGCAGTACTTC.

This sequence joins TRBV5-4 and TRBJ2-1, with TRBD2 as a possible D gene (5 bases). With 4 bases removed from V and 4 bases from J, the gap between germline ends came to 15 bases. CDR1 and CDR2 from the germline V gene are SGHNT and YYREEE (reference sequence). The CDR3 has 15 residues. CDR3 coding DNA: TGTGCCAGCAGCCCGGAGGCTCTAGCTTACAATGAGCAGTTCTTC. It is translated as CASSPEALAYNEQFF. Drawing the rest from reference TRBV5-4 and TRBJ2-1, the complete variable domain is ETGVTQSPTHLIKTRGQQVTLRCSSQSGHNTVSWYQQALGQGPQFIFQYYREEENGRGNFPPRFSGLQFPNYSSELNVNALELDDSALYLCASSPEALAYNEQFFGPGTRLTVL.

The V and J genes are TRBV30 and TRBJ2-1; 9 nucleotides match TRBD2. Trimming at V came to 1 base and at J to 7 bases, leaving 11 bases not matched to a gene. Germline values: CDR1 GTSNPN, CDR2 SVGIG (reference sequence). The CDR3 runs to 16 residues. The CDR3 protein is CAWSGPGREGWNEQFF. The CDR3 bases are TGTGCCTGGAGTGGCCCGGGGCGGGAGGGTTGGAATGAGCAGTTCTTC.

The rearrangement uses TRBV7-9 and TRBJ2-1; D call uncertain. The germline CDR1 and CDR2 sequences are SEHNR and FQNEAQ (reference sequence). V shed 1 base and J shed 6 bases, with 13 bases lying between them. The CDR3 spans 15 residues. CDR3 nucleotide sequence: TGTGCCAGCAGCTTAGAAGGTCTCATGGGCAATGAGCAGTTCTTC. This encodes CASSLEGLMGNEQFF.

The V and J genes are TRBV18 and TRBJ2-7, with 7 positions matching TRBD1. V was clipped by 5 bases and J by 5 bases; unmatched bases: 6. Germline V gene data show CDR1 as KGHSH and CDR2 as LQKENI. The CDR3 length is 13 residues. CDR3 amino acids: CASSATGPDEQYF. CDR3 bases: TGTGCCAGCTCAGCGACAGGGCCCGACGAGCAGTACTTC.

The J gene is TRBJ2-5, the V gene TRBV19; a weak D match, TRBD2 (5 bases). Deletions cut 5 bases from V and 1 base from J, with 8 bases between. Looked up from germline, CDR1 is LNHDA and CDR2 is SQIVND (reference sequence). This CDR3 contains 13 residues. CDR3 nucleotides: TGTGCCAGTAGTCTCCTAGCCCAAGAGACCCAGTACTTC. Translating gives CASSLLAQETQYF.

This chain uses TRBV5-1 with TRBJ2-7; 9 bases are a match to TRBD2. This CDR3 is built from 15 residues. V shed 0 bases, J shed 6 bases, and the junction held 7 bases outside the gene matches. Per the germline V gene, CDR1 is SGHRS and CDR2 is YFSETQ. The chain's CDR3 is CASSLGLAGVFEQYF. DNA for the CDR3: TGCGCCAGCAGCTTGGGGTTAGCGGGAGTTTTCGAGCAGTACTTC.

This chain links TRBV29-1 with TRBJ2-5; unclear D gene. Germline lookup yields CDR1 SQVTM and CDR2 ANQGSEA. The CDR3 runs to 13 residues. V was clipped by 3 bases and J by 0 bases, with 8 bases between them. CDR3 in DNA: TGCAGCGTTGATTCCTCGGACCAAGAGACCCAGTACTTC. It codes for CSVDSSDQETQYF.

V usage is TRBV9 and J usage is TRBJ2-1, with D possibly matching TRBD1 (5 bases). From germline, CDR1 is SGDLS and CDR2 YYNGEE. This CDR3 spans 14 amino acids. Trimming stripped 0 bases from V and 6 bases from J, with 10 bases between. The DNA of the CDR3 is TGTGCCAGCAGCGTAGCAGGGTCGGGCAATGAGCAGTTCTTC. Translating it yields CASSVAGSGNEQFF.

This rearrangement joins TRBV10-3 to TRBJ1-1; D perhaps matches TRBD1 (5 bases). The CDR3 is 12 amino acids. Trimming shortened V by 8 bases and J by 2 bases, and 9 bases separated the two germline ends. Germline values: CDR1 ENHRY, CDR2 SYGVKD. CDR3 in DNA: TGTGCCATCCGGGGGGACAACACTGAAGCTTTCTTT. Protein: CAIRGDNTEAFF.

The J gene is TRBJ1-4, the V gene TRBV2; D not resolved. The length of the CDR3 is 11 residues. CDR1 is SNHLY and CDR2 is FYNNEI in the germline V gene. Trimming left V 6 bases short and J 8 bases short, with 7 bases between. CDR3: CASRYSEKLFF. In DNA, the CDR3 is TGTGCCAGCAGATACTCGGAAAAACTGTTTTTT.

This chain connects TRBV19 to TRBJ2-7; 8 bases fit TRBD1. Germline trimming cut 5 bases from V and 5 bases from J; bases unmatched to any gene: 8. The CDR3 is 14 residues long. Germline V lookup: CDR1 LNHDA, CDR2 SQIVND (reference sequence). In DNA, the CDR3 is TGTGCCAGTAGTCCCTGGACAGGGAGCAACGAGCAGTACTTC. Translation gives CASSPWTGSNEQYF.

The rearrangement uses TRBV27 and TRBJ1-6, with 8 bases that match TRBD1. V shed 6 bases and J 7 bases; nucleotides not matched to a gene: 14. Germline V gene lookup returns CDR1 MNHEY and CDR2 SMNVEV (reference sequence). This CDR3 contains 17 residues. The CDR3 here is CASRAPGQALGNSPLHF. CDR3 bases: TGTGCCAGCAGGGCACCGGGACAGGCTCTGGGGAATTCACCCCTCCACTTT.

The V and J genes are TRBV6-2 or TRBV6-3 and TRBJ1-2; D not certain. Germline CDR1 and CDR2: MNHEY and SVGEGT. The CDR3 covers 14 residues. V was clipped by 2 bases and J by 3 bases, with 10 bases between them. The CDR3, as DNA: TGTGCCAGCAGTTACCGGGGTAGGGACTATGGCTACACCTTC. This gives the protein CASSYRGRDYGYTF.

This sequence joins TRBV6-5 and TRBJ1-3; no clear D gene. With 0 bases removed from V and 2 bases from J, the gap between germline ends came to 5 bases. This CDR3 contains 14 residues. Germline loops: CDR1 MNHEY, CDR2 SVGAGI. The CDR3 DNA sequence: TGTGCCAGCAGTTACTCGCGCACTGGAAACACCATATATTTT. Protein: CASSYSRTGNTIYF.

This chain connects TRBV4-1 to TRBJ1-4, with 8 positions matching TRBD1. The junction had 9 bases not matched to a gene; V was cut back by 1 base and J by 2 bases. Germline V gene sequence: CDR1 MGHRA, CDR2 YSYEKL. There are 18 residues in the CDR3. The DNA of the CDR3 is TGCGCCAGCAGCCAAGTGGGTGGACAGGGTTATACTAATGAAAAACTGTTTTTT. Its translation is CASSQVGGQGYTNEKLFF.

The chain is built from TRBV5-1 and TRBJ1-6, with D perhaps matching TRBD1 (6 bases). In germline, CDR1 is SGHRS, CDR2 YFSETQ. This CDR3 spans 14 amino acids. V lost 4 bases, J lost 7 bases, and 12 bases lay in between. The CDR3 is CASSTEGGNSPLHF. The CDR3 DNA reads as TGCGCCAGCAGCACCGAGGGGGGAAATTCACCCCTCCACTTT.

The chain is built from TRBV12-3 or TRBV12-4 and TRBJ1-2; D is ambiguous. Trimming removed 8 bases from V and 4 bases from J, with 11 bases in between. CDR3 length: 12 amino acids. CDR3 sequence (DNA): TGTGCCAGCTGGCGGGATTCCTATGGCTACACCTTC. Translated: CASWRDSYGYTF.